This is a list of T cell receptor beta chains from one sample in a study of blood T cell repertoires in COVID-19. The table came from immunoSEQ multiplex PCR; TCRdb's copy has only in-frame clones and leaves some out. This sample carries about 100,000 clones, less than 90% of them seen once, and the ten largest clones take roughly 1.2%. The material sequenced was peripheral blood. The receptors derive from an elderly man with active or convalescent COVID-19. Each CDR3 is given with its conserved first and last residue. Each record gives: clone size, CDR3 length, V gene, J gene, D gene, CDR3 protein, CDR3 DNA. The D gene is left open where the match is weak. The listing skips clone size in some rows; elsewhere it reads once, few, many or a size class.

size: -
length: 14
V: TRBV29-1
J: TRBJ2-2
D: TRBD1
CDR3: CSVVGQGGTGELFF
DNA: TGCAGCGTTGTCGGACAGGGTGGCACCGGGGAGCTGTTTTTT

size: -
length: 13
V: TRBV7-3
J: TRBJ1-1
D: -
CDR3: CASSFSENTEAFF
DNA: TGTGCCAGCAGCTTCAGTGAGAACACTGAAGCTTTCTTT

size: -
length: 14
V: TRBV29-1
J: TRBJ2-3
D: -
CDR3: CSVVAAPGTDTQYF
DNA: TGCAGCGTTGTAGCGGCCCCTGGCACAGATACGCAGTATTTT

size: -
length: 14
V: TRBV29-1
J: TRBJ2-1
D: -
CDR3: CSVDRLLTYNEQFF
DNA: TGCAGCGTTGACAGACTCCTCACCTACAATGAGCAGTTCTTC

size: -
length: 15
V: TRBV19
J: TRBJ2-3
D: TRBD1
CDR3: CASSPRDRYTDTQYF
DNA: TGTGCCAGTAGCCCGAGGGACAGATACACAGATACGCAGTATTTT

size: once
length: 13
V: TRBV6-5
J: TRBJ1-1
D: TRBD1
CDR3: CASSYDRVTEAFF
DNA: TGTGCCAGCAGTTACGACAGGGTCACTGAAGCTTTCTTT

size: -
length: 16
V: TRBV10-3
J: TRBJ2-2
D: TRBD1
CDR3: CAISAYAGGVGGELFF
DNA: TGTGCCATCAGTGCCTACGCAGGGGGCGTCGGCGGGGAGCTGTTTTTT

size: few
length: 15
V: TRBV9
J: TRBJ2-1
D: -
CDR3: CASSATSQFYNEQFF
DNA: TGTGCCAGCAGCGCCACTAGCCAGTTTTACAATGAGCAGTTCTTC

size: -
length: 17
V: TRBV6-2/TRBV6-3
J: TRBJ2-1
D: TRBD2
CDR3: CASSYPPGTITDNEQFF
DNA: TGTGCCAGCAGTTATCCGCCCGGGACTATTACAGACAATGAGCAGTTCTTC

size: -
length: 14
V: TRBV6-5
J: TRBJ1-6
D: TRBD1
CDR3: CASSAGGYYSPLHF
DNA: TGTGCCAGCAGCGCAGGGGGGTACTATTCACCCCTCCACTTT

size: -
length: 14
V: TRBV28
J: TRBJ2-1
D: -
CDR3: CASIARSSYNEQFF
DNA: TGTGCCAGCATAGCGCGGAGCTCCTACAATGAGCAGTTCTTC

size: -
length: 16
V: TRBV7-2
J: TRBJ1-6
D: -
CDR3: CASSLERTAYNSPLHF
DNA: TGTGCCAGCAGCTTAGAAAGGACAGCTTATAATTCACCCCTCCACTTT

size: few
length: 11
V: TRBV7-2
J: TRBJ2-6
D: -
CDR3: CASSLDRTSYF
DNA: TGTGCCAGCAGCTTAGACCGGACATCTTATTTC

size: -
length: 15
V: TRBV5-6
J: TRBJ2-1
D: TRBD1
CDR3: CASSARGLEDNEQFF
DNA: TGTGCCAGCAGCGCCAGGGGGCTAGAAGACAATGAGCAGTTCTTC

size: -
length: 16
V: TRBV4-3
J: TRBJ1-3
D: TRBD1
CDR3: CASSQGDRGPGNTIYF
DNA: TGCGCCAGCAGCCAAGGTGACAGGGGGCCTGGAAACACCATATATTTT

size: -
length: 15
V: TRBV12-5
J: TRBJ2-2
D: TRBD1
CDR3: CASGTGQGTTGELFF
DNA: TGTGCTAGTGGTACCGGACAGGGGACCACCGGGGAGCTGTTTTTT

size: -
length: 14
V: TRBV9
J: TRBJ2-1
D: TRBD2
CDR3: CASSVSGRAHEQFF
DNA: TGTGCCAGCAGCGTATCCGGGAGGGCCCATGAGCAGTTCTTC

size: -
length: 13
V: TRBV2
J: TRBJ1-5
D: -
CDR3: CASSPPSNQPQHF
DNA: TGCGCCAGCAGCCCTCCCAGCAATCAGCCCCAGCATTTT

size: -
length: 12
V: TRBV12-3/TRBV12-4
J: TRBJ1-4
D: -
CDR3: CASSFEAEKLFF
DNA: TGTGCCAGCAGTTTTGAGGCTGAAAAACTGTTTTTT

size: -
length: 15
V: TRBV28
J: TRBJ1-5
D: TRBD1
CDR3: CASSKQGRNRQPQHF
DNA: TGTGCCAGCAGTAAACAGGGGCGTAATCGTCAGCCCCAGCATTTT

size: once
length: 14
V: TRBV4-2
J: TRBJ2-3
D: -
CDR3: CASSQRMSTDTQYF
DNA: TGTGCCAGCAGCCAACGTATGAGCACAGATACGCAGTATTTT

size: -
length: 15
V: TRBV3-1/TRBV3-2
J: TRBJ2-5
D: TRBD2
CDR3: CASSSSGRGAGAQYF
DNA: TGTGCCAGCAGCAGTAGCGGGAGGGGGGCAGGGGCCCAGTACTTC

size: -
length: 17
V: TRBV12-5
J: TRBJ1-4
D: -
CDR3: CASGPRRIGADNEKLFF
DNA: TGTGCTAGTGGACCTCGGCGAATTGGGGCGGATAATGAAAAACTGTTTTTT

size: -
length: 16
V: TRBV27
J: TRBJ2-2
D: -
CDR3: CASRLWANSNTGELFF
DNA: TGTGCCAGCAGGCTTTGGGCCAATTCGAACACCGGGGAGCTGTTTTTT

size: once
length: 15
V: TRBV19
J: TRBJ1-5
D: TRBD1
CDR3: CASSRGPGVGQPQHF
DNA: TGTGCCAGTAGCAGGGGGCCAGGCGTCGGGCAGCCCCAGCATTTT

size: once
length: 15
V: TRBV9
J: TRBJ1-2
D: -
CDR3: CASSVASGQYYGYTF
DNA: TGTGCCAGCAGCGTAGCTAGTGGCCAGTACTATGGCTACACCTTC

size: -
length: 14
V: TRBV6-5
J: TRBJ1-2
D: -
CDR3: CASRYPGVDYGYTF
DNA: TGTGCCAGCAGGTACCCAGGGGTGGACTATGGCTACACCTTC

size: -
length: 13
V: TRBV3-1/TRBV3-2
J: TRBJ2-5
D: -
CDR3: CASSQGRGETQYF
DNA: TGTGCCAGCAGCCAAGGGAGGGGAGAGACCCAGTACTTC

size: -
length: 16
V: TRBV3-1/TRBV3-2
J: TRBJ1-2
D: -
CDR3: CASSQVLMARGYGYTF
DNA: TGTGCCAGCAGCCAAGTGTTAATGGCGCGGGGCTATGGCTACACCTTC

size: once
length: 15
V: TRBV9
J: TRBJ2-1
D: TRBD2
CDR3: CASSVGLAVYNEQFF
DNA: TGTGCCAGCAGCGTAGGGCTAGCGGTATACAATGAGCAGTTCTTC

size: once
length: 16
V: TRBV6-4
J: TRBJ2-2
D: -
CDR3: CASSDYGTSNTGELFF
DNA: TGTGCCAGCAGTGATTATGGGACTTCAAACACCGGGGAGCTGTTTTTT

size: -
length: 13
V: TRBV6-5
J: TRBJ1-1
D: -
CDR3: CASSYQGQPGAFF
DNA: TGTGCCAGCAGTTACCAGGGCCAGCCCGGGGCTTTCTTT

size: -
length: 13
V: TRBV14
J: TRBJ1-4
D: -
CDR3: CASSRSGNEKLFF
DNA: TGTGCCAGCAGCCGCTCGGGGAATGAAAAACTGTTTTTT

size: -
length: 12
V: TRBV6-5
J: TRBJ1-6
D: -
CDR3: CASSYLNSPLHF
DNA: TGTGCCAGCAGTTACCTGAATTCACCCCTCCACTTT

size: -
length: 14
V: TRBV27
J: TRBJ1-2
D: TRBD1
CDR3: CASSPDRVFGGYTF
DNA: TGTGCCAGCAGTCCGGACAGGGTCTTTGGTGGCTACACCTTC

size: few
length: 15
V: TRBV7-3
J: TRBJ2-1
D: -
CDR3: CASSKEGPAYNEQFF
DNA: TGTGCCAGCAGCAAGGAGGGTCCGGCCTACAATGAGCAGTTCTTC

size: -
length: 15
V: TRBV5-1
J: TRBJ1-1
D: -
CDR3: CASSQTTGSRTEAFF
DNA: TGCGCCAGCAGCCAAACGACAGGAAGTCGGACTGAAGCTTTCTTT

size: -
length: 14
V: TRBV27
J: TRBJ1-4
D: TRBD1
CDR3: CASSFRQGNEKLFF
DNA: TGTGCCAGCAGTTTTCGACAGGGGAATGAAAAACTGTTTTTT

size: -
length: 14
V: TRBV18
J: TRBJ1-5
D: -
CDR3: CASSPVGSNQPQHF
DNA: TGTGCCAGCTCACCAGTCGGTAGCAATCAGCCCCAGCATTTT

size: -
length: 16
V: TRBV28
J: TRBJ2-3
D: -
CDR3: CASSRAGSPSTDTQYF
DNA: TGTGCCAGCAGTAGGGCGGGCTCCCCGAGCACAGATACGCAGTATTTT

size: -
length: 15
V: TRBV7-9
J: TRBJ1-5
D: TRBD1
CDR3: CASSDQTGLNQPQHF
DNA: TGTGCCAGCAGCGACCAGACAGGGCTAAATCAGCCCCAGCATTTT

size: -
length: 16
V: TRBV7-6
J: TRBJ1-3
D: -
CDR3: CASSPRTANSGNTIYF
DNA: TGTGCCAGCAGCCCGAGGACAGCTAACTCTGGAAACACCATATATTTT

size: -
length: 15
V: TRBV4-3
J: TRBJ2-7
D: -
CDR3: CASSQVDRPGHEQYF
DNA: TGCGCCAGCAGCCAAGTGGACAGACCTGGGCACGAGCAGTACTTC

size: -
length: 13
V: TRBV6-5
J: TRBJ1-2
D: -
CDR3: CASRTTGNYGYTF
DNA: TGTGCCAGCAGGACGACAGGCAACTATGGCTACACCTTC

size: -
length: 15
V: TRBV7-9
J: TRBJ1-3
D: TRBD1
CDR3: CASSFGLTGWNTIYF
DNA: TGTGCCAGCAGTTTCGGCCTGACAGGGTGGAACACCATATATTTT

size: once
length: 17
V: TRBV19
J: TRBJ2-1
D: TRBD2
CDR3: CASSVPGLRDSYNEQFF
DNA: TGTGCCAGTAGTGTGCCGGGACTACGTGACTCCTACAATGAGCAGTTCTTC

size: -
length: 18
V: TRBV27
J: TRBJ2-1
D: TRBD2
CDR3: CASSFDYNAGEDYNEQFF
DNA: TGTGCCAGCAGTTTCGACTATAACGCGGGAGAGGACTACAATGAGCAGTTCTTC

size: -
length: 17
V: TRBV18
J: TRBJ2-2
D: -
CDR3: CASSSTESGVQAGELFF
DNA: TGTGCCAGCTCATCGACGGAGTCGGGAGTCCAAGCTGGGGAGCTGTTTTTT

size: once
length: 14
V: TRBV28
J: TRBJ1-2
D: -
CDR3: CASSLVSGRYGYTF
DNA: TGTGCCAGCAGTTTAGTCTCAGGGAGGTATGGCTACACCTTC

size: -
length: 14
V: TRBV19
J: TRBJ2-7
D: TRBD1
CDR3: CASSLRDRAREQYF
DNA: TGTGCCAGTAGCCTCCGGGACAGGGCCCGCGAGCAGTACTTC

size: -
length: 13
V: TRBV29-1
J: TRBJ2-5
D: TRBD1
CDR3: CSGGTGGGETQYF
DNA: TGCAGCGGTGGGACAGGGGGCGGGGAGACCCAGTACTTC